This T cell receptor beta chain was documented in a study of CD8+CD57+ T cells in acquired aplastic anemia. Study information: CD4+ and CD8+ cells, once sorted, gave DNA averaging approximately 3.3 ug. Whole-study results and caveats: Patients shared around 30 CD8+ CDR3 sequences with controls. In CD8+ cells, Simpson's diversity showed no significant difference between patients and controls.

About this clonotype itself: Its target is unknown.

TCR beta VDJ and CDR3 were profiled, and genomic DNA was the template. Using its own MiXCR run on the reads, TCRdb lists one record per CDR3 protein. The sample lists 300,000 or so distinct CDR3 sequences, 50% to 70% seen once, with roughly 8% in the top ten. Source material: sorted CD4+, CD8+, or CD8+CD57+ T cells (not recorded which) from PBMCs. This TCR was sampled from a human donor with severe aplastic anemia or a healthy control (not recorded which).

CDR3 sequence: CASSLEGHGLSPLHF. CDR3 coding DNA: TGTGCCAGCAGCTTAGAGGGACACGGACTGTCACCCCTCCACTTT. V and J are TRBV7-9 and TRBJ1-6; D is perhaps TRBD1 (6 bases). Germline values: CDR1 SEHNR, CDR2 FQNEAQ (reference sequence). The CDR3 is 15 amino acids. V was shortened by 1 base and J by 10 bases, with 14 bases between the two germline ends. Variable domain in full (rest from reference TRBV7-9 and TRBJ1-6): DTGVSQNPRHKITKRGQNVTFRCDPISEHNRLYWYRQTLGQGPEFLTYFQNEAQLEKSRLLSDRFSAERPKGSFSTLEIQRTEQGDSAMYLCASSLEGHGLSPLHFGNGTRLTVT.